A single sample is the source of the 10 T cell receptor beta chains below, sequenced in a study of T cell repertoires in cytomegalovirus infection. A single record per CDR3 protein comes from TCRdb applying MiXCR to the reads. The table shows about 450,000 distinct CDR3 sequences, with approximately 31% occurring only once. The material sequenced was PBMCs. These receptors all come from a human donor in good health (CMV status not recorded). Some clones in this sample may be carry-over from other donors' samples.

This clonotype was seen a few times. The V gene is TRBV20-1, the J gene TRBJ1-3, with 9 nucleotides matching TRBD1. From germline, CDR1 is DFQATT and CDR2 SNEGSKA (reference sequence). The length of the CDR3 is 17 residues. With 1 base clipped from V and 2 bases from J, the junction kept 9 bases outside the gene matches. The CDR3 DNA reads TGCAGTGCTAGAGGGACAGGGGATATATATGCTGGAAACACCATATATTTT. Its protein product is CSARGTGDIYAGNTIYF.

This clonotype was recorded a few times. The chain is built from TRBV6-1 and TRBJ1-2; TRBD1 matches 7 bases. Germline values: CDR1 MNHNS, CDR2 SASEGT. The CDR3 runs to 15 residues. The V segment lost 6 bases and the J segment 6 bases; nucleotides outside the gene matches: 13. Here the CDR3 DNA reads TGTGCCAGCAGATCGAAGGGGACAGCTGTAGATGGCTACACCTTC. Its protein product is CASRSKGTAVDGYTF.

CDR3 amino acids: CATRAELGQETQYF. The CDR3 nucleotides read TGTGCCACCCGGGCGGAGTTAGGGCAGGAGACCCAGTACTTC. The V gene is TRBV15, the J gene TRBJ2-5; D not certain. The germline V gene has CDR1 LNHNV and CDR2 YYDKDF (reference sequence). Trimming shortened V by 8 bases and J by 5 bases, and 18 bases separated the two germline ends. The CDR3 totals 14 residues.

The count of this clonotype is one. V and J are TRBV4-1 and TRBJ2-1; D might be TRBD2 (6 bases). V gave up 3 bases and J gave up 0 bases, with 12 bases separating them. CDR1 is MGHRA, CDR2 YSYEKL, per germline. This CDR3 comprises 16 residues. The CDR3 sequence is CASSQLGLSSYNEQFF. The CDR3 DNA is TGCGCCAGCAGCCAGCTGGGACTGAGCTCCTACAATGAGCAGTTCTTC.

In its sample, this clonotype was seen a few times. This sequence joins TRBV7-2 and TRBJ2-3; TRBD2 might be the D (6 bases). Looked up from germline, CDR1 is SGHTA and CDR2 is FQGNSA. V was clipped by 5 bases and J by 5 bases, with 20 bases between them. CDR3 size: 16 residues. This CDR3 is CASSKSPGVAEDTQYF. For the CDR3, the DNA is TGTGCCAGCAGCAAATCCCCGGGGGTGGCTGAAGATACGCAGTATTTT. Full variable domain (outside the CDR3, taken from reference TRBV7-2 and TRBJ2-3): GAGVSQSPSNKVTEKGKDVELRCDPISGHTALYWYRQSLGQGLEFLIYFQGNSAPDKSGLPSDRFSAERTGGSVSTLTIQRTQQEDSAVYLCASSKSPGVAEDTQYFGPGTRLTVL.

The CDR3: CASSRGLPDPHGELFF. DNA of the CDR3: TGTGCCAGCAGCCGGGGACTACCGGACCCCCACGGGGAGCTGTTTTTT. The V call is TRBV13, the J call TRBJ2-2; TRBD2 aligns across 7 bases. The CDR3 contains 16 residues. Germline V gene data show CDR1 as PRHDT and CDR2 as FYEKMQ (reference sequence). V was pared by 5 bases and J by 7 bases, with 13 bases of the junction left unmatched.

As to this clonotype: A junction boundary mismatches the germline segment, possibly from a read error. The rearrangement joins TRBV20-1 to TRBJ2-1; possible D gene TRBD2, 7 bases. CDR1 and CDR2 (germline): DFQATT, SNEGSKA (reference sequence). The CDR3 length is 14 residues. CDR3 amino acids: CSATWGGPYKEQFF. DNA of the CDR3: TGCAGTGCTACCTGGGGGGGCCCCTACAAAGAGCAGTTCTTC.

Regarding this clonotype: Relative to the germline gene, one junction end is altered; a read error may explain this. The chain joins TRBV7-3 to TRBJ2-7; 7 bases match TRBD1. CDR1 and CDR2 (germline): SGHTA, FQGTGA. The CDR3 length is 15 residues. CDR3 loop: CDSSPMPGQLYEQSF. The CDR3 bases are TGTGACAGCAGCCCTATGCCGGGACAGCTCTACGAGCAGTCCTTC. The complete variable domain, with remaining parts taken from reference TRBV7-3 and TRBJ2-7, reads GAGVSQTPSNKVTEKGKYVELRCDPISGHTALYWYRQSLGQGPEFLIYFQGTGAADDSGLPNDRFFAVRPEGSVSTLKIQRTERGDSAVYLCDSSPMPGQLYEQSFGPGTRLTVT.

This clonotype was observed at least ten times. CDR3 loop: CASSLDMAGGRETQYF. The CDR3 DNA is TGTGCCAGCAGCTTAGATATGGCGGGGGGGCGGGAGACCCAGTACTTC. This chain joins TRBV7-8 and TRBJ2-5, with 9 nucleotides matching TRBD2. Germline CDR1 and CDR2: SGHVS and FQNEAQ. J was trimmed by 5 bases and V by 1 base; bases with no gene match: 8. The CDR3 length is 16 residues.

This clonotype was seen a handful of times. The chain couples TRBV14 to TRBJ2-6; possibly TRBD1 or TRBD2 for D (6 bases each). V lost 1 base to trimming and J lost 4 bases, with 8 bases between them. The germline V gene encodes CDR1 SGHDN and CDR2 FVKESK. The CDR3 consists of 15 residues. This chain's CDR3 is CASSQAGAGANVLTF. The CDR3 DNA reads TGTGCCAGCAGCCAAGCGGGGGCAGGGGCCAACGTCCTGACTTTC.